The clone carrying this T cell receptor beta chain was found a few times. Its antigen is not identified. TCRdb fed the reads into MiXCR, producing one record per CDR3 protein. The table includes around 450,000 distinct CDR3 sequences, 30% to 40% detected once. The source of the sample is a study of T cell repertoires in cytomegalovirus infection. Background on the study: Through public TCR beta signatures, both CMV infection and matching HLA type were indicated. Broader study findings: Of the TCR beta families, the public ones yielded a cumulative frequency that identified carriers of CMV plus the relevant HLA. Predominance within the ex vivo response was attributable to HLA-C-restricted CMV-specific TCR beta clonotypes.

V trimming: 6 bases; J trimming: 6 bases; junction bases outside the gene matches: 7. The CDR3 loop spans 13 amino acids. Germline CDR1 and CDR2: SNHLY and FYNNEI. The specimen was PBMCs. This clonotype was sampled from a human donor in good health (CMV status not recorded). Some clones in this sample may be carry-over from other donors' samples. J is TRBJ1-1 and V is TRBV2; 7 nucleotides match TRBD1. In nucleotides, the CDR3 is TGTGCCAGCAGGTGGCAGGGGGAGGCTGAAGCTTTCTTT. Translated: CASRWQGEAEAFF. Full variable domain (outside the CDR3, taken from reference TRBV2 and TRBJ1-1): EPEVTQTPSHQVTQMGQEVILRCVPISNHLYFYWYRQILGQKVEFLVSFYNNEISEKSEIFDDQFSVERPDGSNFTLKIRSTKLEDSAMYFCASRWQGEAEAFFGQGTRLTVV.